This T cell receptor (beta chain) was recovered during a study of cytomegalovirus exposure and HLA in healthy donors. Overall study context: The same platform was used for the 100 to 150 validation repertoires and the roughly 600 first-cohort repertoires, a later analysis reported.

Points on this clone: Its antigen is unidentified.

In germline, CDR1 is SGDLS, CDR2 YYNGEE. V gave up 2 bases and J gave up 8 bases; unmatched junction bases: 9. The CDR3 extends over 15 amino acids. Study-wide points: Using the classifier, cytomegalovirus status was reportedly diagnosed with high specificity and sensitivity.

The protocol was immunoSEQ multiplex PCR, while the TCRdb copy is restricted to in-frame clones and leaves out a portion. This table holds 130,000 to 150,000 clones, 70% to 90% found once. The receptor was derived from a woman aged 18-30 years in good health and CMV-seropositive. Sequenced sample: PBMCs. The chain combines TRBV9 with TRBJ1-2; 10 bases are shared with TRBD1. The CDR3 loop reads CASSVDRGQANGYTF. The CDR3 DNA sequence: TGTGCCAGCAGCGTCGACAGGGGGCAGGCTAACGGCTACACCTTC.